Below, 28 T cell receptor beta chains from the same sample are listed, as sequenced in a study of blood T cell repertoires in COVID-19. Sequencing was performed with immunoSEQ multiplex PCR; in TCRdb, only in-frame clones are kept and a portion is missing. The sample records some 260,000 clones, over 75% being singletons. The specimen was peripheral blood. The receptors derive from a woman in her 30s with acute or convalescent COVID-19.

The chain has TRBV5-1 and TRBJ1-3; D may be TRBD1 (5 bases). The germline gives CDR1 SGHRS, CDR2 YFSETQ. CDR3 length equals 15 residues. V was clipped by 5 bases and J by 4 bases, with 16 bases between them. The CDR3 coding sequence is TGCGCCAGCAGATCACAGGCCACAGCAGGAAACACCATATATTTT. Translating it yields CASRSQATAGNTIYF.

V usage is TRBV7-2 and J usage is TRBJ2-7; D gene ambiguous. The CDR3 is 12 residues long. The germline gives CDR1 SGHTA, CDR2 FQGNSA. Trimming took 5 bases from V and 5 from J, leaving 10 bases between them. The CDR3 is CASSPSFNEQYF. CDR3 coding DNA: TGTGCCAGCAGCCCGAGTTTCAACGAGCAGTACTTC.

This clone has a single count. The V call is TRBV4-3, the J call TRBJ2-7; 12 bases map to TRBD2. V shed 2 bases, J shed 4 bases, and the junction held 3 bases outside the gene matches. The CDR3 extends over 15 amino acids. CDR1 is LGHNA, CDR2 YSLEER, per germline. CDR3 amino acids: CASSQLLAGGYEQYF. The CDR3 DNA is TGCGCCAGCAGCCAATTACTAGCGGGGGGATACGAGCAGTACTTC.

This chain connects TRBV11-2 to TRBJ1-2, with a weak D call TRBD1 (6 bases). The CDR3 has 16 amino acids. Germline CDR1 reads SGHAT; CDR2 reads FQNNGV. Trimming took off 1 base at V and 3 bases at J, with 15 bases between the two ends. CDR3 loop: CASSLGGRIPHYGYTF. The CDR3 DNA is TGTGCCAGCAGCTTAGGGGGGCGCATTCCCCACTATGGCTACACCTTC.

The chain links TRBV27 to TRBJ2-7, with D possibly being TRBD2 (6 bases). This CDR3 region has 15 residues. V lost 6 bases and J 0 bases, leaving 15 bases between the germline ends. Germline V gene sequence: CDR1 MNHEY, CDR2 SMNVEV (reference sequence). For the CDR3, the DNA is TGTGCCAGCAGACTTAGCGGAGTCGGCTCCTACGAGCAGTACTTC. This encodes CASRLSGVGSYEQYF.

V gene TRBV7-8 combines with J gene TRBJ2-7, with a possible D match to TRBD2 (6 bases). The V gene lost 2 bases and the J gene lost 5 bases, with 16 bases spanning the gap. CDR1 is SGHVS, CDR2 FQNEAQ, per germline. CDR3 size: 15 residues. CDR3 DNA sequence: TGTGCCAGCAGCTTATATTTACAGTTAGCGGACGAGCAGTACTTC. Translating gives CASSLYLQLADEQYF.

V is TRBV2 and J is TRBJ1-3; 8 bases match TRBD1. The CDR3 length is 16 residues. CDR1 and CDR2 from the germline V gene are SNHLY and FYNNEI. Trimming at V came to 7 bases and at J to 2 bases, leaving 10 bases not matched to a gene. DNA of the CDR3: TGTGCCAGCACCAAGGACAGGGCAAGACCTGGAAACACCATATATTTT. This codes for CASTKDRARPGNTIYF.

The CDR3 reads CASSGTDRQYNSPLHF. Here the CDR3 DNA reads TGTGCCAGTAGTGGAACCGACAGACAGTATAATTCACCCCTCCACTTT. The genes are TRBV19 and TRBJ1-6; TRBD1 is a possible D gene (5 bases). Trimming shortened V by 5 bases and J by 4 bases, and 15 bases separated the two germline ends. This CDR3 has 16 residues. CDR1 LNHDA and CDR2 SQIVND come from the germline V gene (reference sequence).

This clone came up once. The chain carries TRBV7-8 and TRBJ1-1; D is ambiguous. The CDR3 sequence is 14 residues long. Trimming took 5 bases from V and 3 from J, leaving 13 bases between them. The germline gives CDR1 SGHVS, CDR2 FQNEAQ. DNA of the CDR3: TGTGCCAGCAGCCCGGGTCGGTGGGACACTGAAGCTTTCTTT. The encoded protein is CASSPGRWDTEAFF.

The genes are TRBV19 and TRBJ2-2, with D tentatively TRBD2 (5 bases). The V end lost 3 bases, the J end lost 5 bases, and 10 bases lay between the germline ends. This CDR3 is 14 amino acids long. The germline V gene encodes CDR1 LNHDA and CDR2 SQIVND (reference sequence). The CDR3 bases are TGTGCCAGTAGTATCTTCGGGGAAACCGGGGAGCTGTTTTTT. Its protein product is CASSIFGETGELFF.

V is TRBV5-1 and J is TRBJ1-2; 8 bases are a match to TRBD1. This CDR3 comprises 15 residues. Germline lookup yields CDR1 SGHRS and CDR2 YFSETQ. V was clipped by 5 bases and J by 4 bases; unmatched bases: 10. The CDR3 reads CASSYNRGQAYGYTF. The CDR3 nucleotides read TGCGCCAGCAGTTATAATAGGGGACAGGCCTATGGCTACACCTTC.

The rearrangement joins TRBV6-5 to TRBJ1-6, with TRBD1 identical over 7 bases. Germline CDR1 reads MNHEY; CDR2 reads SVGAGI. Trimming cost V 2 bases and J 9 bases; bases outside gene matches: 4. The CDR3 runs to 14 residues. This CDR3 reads CASSYEQGVSPLHF. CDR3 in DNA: TGTGCCAGCAGTTACGAGCAGGGGGTTTCACCCCTCCACTTT.

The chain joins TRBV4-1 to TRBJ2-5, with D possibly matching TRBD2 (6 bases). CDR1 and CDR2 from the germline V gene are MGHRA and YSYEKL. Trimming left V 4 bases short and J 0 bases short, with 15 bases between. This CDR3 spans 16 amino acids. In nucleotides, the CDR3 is TGCGCCAGCAGCCCATGGGGAGGCCGCAACCAAGAGACCCAGTACTTC. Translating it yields CASSPWGGRNQETQYF.

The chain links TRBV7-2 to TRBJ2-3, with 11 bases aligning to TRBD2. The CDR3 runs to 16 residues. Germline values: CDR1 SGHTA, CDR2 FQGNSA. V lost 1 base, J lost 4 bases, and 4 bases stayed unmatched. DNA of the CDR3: TGTGCCAGCAGCTTAGTTCTAGCGGGAGGTGCAGATACGCAGTATTTT. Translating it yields CASSLVLAGGADTQYF.

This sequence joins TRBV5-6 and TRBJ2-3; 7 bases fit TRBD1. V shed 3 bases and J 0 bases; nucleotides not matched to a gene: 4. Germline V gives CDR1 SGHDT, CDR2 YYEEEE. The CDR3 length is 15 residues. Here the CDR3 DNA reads TGTGCCAGCAGCTCTTGGGACAGTAGCACAGATACGCAGTATTTT. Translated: CASSSWDSSTDTQYF.

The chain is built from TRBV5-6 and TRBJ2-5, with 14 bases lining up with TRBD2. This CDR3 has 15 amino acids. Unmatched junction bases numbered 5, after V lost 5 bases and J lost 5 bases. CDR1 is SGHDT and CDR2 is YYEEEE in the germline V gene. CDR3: CASSSGTSGSETQYF. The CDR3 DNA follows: TGTGCCAGCAGTTCAGGGACTAGCGGGAGTGAGACCCAGTACTTC.

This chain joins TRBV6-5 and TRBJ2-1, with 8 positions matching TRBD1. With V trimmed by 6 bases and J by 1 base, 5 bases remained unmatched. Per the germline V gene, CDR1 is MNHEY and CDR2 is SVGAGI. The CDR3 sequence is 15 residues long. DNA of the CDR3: TGTGCCAGCAGGGACAGGGTTAGTTCCTACAATGAGCAGTTCTTC. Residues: CASRDRVSSYNEQFF.

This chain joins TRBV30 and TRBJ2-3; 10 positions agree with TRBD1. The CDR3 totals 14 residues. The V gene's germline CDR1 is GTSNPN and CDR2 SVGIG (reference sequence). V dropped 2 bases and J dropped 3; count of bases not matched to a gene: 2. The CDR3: CAWSTDRGTDTQYF. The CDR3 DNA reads TGTGCCTGGAGTACGGACAGGGGGACAGATACGCAGTATTTT. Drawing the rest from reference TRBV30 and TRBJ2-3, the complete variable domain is SQTIHQWPATLVQPVGSPLSLECTVEGTSNPNLYWYRQAAGRGLQLLFYSVGIGQISSEVPQNLSASRPQDRQFILSSKKLLLSDSGFYLCAWSTDRGTDTQYFGPGTRLTVL.

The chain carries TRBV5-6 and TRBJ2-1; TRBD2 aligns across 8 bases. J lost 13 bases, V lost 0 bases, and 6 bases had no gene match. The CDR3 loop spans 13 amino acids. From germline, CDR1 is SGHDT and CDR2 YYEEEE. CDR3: CASSLDKSGRQFF. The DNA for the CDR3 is TGTGCCAGCAGCTTGGACAAAAGCGGGAGACAGTTCTTC. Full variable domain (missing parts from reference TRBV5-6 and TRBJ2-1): DAGVTQSPTHLIKTRGQQVTLRCSPKSGHDTVSWYQQALGQGPQFIFQYYEEEERQRGNFPDRFSGHQFPNYSSELNVNALLLGDSALYLCASSLDKSGRQFFGPGTRLTVL.

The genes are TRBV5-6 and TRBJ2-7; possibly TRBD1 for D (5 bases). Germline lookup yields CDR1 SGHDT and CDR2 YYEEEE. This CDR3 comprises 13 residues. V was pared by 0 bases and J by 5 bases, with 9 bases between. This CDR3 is CASSLGRVHEQYF. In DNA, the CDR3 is TGTGCCAGCAGCTTGGGCAGGGTCCACGAGCAGTACTTC.

The CDR3 nucleotides read TGTGCCAGCGGCTGGGCTCAGAGGGATTCCGGGGAGCTGTTTTTT. It translates to CASGWAQRDSGELFF. This chain links TRBV11-2 with TRBJ2-2, with D perhaps matching TRBD2 (5 bases). Germline CDR1 reads SGHAT; CDR2 reads FQNNGV. The CDR3 runs to 15 residues. V dropped 8 bases and J dropped 6 bases, with 19 bases sitting between them.

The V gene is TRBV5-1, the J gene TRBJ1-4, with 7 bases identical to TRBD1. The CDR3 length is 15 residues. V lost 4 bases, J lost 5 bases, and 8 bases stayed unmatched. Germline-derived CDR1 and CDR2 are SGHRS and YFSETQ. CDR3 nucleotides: TGCGCCAGCAGCATCCGCGGGACAGAGAATGAAAAACTGTTTTTT. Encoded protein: CASSIRGTENEKLFF.

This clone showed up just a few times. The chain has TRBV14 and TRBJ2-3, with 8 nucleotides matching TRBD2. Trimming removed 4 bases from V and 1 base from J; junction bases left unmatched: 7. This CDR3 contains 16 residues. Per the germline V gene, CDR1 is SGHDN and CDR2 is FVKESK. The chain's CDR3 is CASSPQAGVGTDTQYF. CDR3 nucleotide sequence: TGTGCCAGCAGCCCCCAAGCGGGAGTAGGCACAGATACGCAGTATTTT.

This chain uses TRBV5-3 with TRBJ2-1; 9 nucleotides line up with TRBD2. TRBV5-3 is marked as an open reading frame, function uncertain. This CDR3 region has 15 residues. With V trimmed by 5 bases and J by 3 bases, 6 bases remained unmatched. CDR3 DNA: TGTGCCAGAAGTAACGGCGGGAGGGTCTACAATGAGCAGTTCTTC. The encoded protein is CARSNGGRVYNEQFF.

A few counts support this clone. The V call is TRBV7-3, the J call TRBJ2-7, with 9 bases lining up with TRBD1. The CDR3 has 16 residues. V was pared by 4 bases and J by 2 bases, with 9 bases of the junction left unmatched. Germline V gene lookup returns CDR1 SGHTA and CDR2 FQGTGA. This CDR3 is CASSSPGQGSTYEQYF. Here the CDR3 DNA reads TGTGCCAGCAGCTCCCCCGGACAGGGGTCTACCTACGAGCAGTACTTC. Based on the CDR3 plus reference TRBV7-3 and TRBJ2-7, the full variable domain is GAGVSQTPSNKVTEKGKYVELRCDPISGHTALYWYRQSLGQGPEFLIYFQGTGAADDSGLPNDRFFAVRPEGSVSTLKIQRTERGDSAVYLCASSSPGQGSTYEQYFGPGTRLTVT.

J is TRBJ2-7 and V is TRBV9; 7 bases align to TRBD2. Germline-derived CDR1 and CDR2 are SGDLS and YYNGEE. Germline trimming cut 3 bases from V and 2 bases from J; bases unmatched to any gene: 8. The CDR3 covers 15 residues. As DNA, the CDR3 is TGTGCCAGCAGCGAGGGGAGCGGGATCACCTACGAGCAGTACTTC. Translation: CASSEGSGITYEQYF.

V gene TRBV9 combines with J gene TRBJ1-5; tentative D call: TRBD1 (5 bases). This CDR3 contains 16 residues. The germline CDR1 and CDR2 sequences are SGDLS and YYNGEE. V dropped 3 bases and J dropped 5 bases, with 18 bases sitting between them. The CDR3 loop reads CASSADPGDAYQPQHF. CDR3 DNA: TGTGCCAGCAGCGCTGACCCGGGGGACGCTTATCAGCCCCAGCATTTT.

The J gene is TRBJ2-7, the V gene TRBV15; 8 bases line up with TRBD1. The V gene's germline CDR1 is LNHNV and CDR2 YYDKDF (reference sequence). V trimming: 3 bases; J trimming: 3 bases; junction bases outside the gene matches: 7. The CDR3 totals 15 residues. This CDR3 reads CATSRPGQALYEQYF. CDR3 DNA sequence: TGTGCCACCAGCAGGCCGGGACAGGCGCTCTACGAGCAGTACTTC.